This T cell receptor (beta chain) was recorded in a study of radiation and T cells in renal cell carcinoma. This table comes from immunoSEQ multiplex PCR, and its TCRdb copy is limited to in-frame clones, with some not included. The table shows around 160,000 clones, with about 88% occurring only once. Specified time point: baseline pretreatment blood. Treatment given: 15 Gy SBRT to primary tumor, nephrectomy 4 weeks later. The patient's renal cell carcinoma had clear cell pathology. The CDR3 contains 15 residues. V trimming: 6 bases; J trimming: 5 bases; junction bases outside the gene matches: 7. From germline, CDR1 is MNHNS and CDR2 SASEGT.

This chain connects TRBV6-1 to TRBJ2-2; 9 nucleotides agree with TRBD1. Sequencing used blood, obtained from a patient whose treatment included radiotherapy and nephrectomy. This TCR came from a woman between 65 and 79 years old with renal cell carcinoma. The CDR3 is CASSAGTGNTGELFF. The CDR3 DNA reads TGTGCCAGCAGCGCCGGGACAGGGAATACCGGGGAGCTGTTTTTT.